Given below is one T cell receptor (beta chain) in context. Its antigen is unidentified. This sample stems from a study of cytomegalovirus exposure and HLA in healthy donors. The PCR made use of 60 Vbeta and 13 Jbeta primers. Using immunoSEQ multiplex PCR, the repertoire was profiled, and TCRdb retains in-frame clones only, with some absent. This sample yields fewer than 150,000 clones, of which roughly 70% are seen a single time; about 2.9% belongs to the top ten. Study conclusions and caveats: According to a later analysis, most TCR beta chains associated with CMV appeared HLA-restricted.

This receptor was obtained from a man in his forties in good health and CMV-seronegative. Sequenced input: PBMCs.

The DNA for the CDR3 is TGTGCCATCAAGGGCCTAGCCGGGCTAGCGGGAGGGCGCGGCACAGATACGCAGTATTTT. Residues: CAIKGLAGLAGGRGTDTQYF. The chain is built from TRBV10-3 and TRBJ2-3, with 12 nucleotides matching TRBD2. The germline gives CDR1 ENHRY, CDR2 SYGVKD. There are 20 residues in the CDR3. The trim removed 7 bases at V and 1 base at J, leaving 18 bases unmatched.